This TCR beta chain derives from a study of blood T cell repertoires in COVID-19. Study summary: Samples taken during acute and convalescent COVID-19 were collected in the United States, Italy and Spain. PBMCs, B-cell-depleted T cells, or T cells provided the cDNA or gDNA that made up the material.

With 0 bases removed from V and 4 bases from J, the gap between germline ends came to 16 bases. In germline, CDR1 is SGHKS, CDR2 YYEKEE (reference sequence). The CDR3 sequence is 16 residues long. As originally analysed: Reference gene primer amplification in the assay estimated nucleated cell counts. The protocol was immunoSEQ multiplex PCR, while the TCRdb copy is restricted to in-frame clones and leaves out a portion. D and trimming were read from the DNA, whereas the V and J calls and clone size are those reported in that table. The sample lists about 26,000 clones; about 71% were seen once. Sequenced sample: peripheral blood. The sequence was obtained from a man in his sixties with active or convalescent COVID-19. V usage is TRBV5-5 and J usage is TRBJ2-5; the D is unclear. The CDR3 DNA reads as TGTGCCAGCAGCTTGGGCCCCCTAGGTCCGAGAGAGACCCAGTACTTC. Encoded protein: CASSLGPLGPRETQYF. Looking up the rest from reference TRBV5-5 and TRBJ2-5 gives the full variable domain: DAGVTQSPTHLIKTRGQQVTLRCSPISGHKSVSWYQQVLGQGPQFIFQYYEKEERGRGNFPDRFSARQFPNYSSELNVNALLLGDSALYLCASSLGPLGPRETQYFGPGTRLLVL.